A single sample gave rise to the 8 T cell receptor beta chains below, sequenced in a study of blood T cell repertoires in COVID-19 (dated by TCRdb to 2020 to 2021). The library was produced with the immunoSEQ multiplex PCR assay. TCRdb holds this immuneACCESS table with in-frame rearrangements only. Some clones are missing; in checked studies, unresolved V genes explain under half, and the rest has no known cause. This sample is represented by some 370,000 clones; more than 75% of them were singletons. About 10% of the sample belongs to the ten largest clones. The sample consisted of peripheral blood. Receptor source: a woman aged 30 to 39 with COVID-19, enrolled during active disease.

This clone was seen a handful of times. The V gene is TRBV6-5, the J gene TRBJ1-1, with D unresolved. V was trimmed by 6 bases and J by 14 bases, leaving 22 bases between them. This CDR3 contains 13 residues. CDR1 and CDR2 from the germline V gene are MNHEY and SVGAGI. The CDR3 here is CASRASGSAPSFF. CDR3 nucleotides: TGTGCCAGCAGGGCATCGGGATCGGCTCCTAGCTTCTTT.

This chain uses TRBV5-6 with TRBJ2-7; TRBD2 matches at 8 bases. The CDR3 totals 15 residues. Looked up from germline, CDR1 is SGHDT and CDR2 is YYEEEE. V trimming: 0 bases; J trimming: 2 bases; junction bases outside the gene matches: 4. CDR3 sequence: CASSLVGGGAYEQYF. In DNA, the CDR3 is TGTGCCAGCAGCTTGGTCGGGGGGGGAGCCTACGAGCAGTACTTC.

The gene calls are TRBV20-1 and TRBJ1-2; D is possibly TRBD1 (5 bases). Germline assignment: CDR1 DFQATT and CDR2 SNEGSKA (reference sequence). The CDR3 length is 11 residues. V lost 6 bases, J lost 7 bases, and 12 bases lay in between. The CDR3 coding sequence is TGCAGTGCCAATCGGGGGTCTGGCTACACCTTC. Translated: CSANRGSGYTF.

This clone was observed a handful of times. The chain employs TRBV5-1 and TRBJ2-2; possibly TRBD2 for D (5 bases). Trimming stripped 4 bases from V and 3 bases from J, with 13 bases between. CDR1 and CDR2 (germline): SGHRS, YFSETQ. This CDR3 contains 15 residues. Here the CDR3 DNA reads TGCGCCAGCAGCCAAAGCGGAAAAGACACCGGGGAGCTGTTTTTT. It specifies CASSQSGKDTGELFF.

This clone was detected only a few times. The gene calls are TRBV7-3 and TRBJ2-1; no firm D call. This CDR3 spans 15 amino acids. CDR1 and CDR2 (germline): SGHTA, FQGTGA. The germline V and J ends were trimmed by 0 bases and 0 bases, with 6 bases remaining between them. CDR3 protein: CASSLTKSSYNEQFF. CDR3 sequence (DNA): TGTGCCAGCAGCTTAACTAAGAGCTCCTACAATGAGCAGTTCTTC.

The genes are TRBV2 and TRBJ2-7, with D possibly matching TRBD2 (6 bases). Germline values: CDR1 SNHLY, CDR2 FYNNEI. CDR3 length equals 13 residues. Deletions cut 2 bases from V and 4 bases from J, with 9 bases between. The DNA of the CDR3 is TGTGCCAGCAGTGAATTCCGGGGGTACGAGCAGTACTTC. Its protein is CASSEFRGYEQYF.

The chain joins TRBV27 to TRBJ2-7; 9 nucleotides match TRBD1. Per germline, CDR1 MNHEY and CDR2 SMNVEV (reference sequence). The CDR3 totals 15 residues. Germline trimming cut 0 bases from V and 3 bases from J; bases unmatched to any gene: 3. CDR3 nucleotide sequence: TGTGCCAGCAGTTTATCACAGGGGGCGTTCTACGAGCAGTACTTC. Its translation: CASSLSQGAFYEQYF.

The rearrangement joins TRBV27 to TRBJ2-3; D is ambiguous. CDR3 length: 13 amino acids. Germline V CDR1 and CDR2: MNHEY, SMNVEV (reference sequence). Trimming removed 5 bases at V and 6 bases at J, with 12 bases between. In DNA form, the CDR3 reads TGTGCCAGCAGTCCCCTTATGGAGGATACGCAGTATTTT. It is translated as CASSPLMEDTQYF.